This T cell receptor beta chain was sequenced for a study of T-cell memory formation after mild COVID-19. Findings of the study overall: Contracting CD4+ clones lay largely in CM and EM, with CD8+ ones residing in EMRA. The appearance of some responding clones in pre-infection memory suggested that cross-reactive memory joined.

Regarding this clonotype: Antigen: not known.

Constant-segment-primed 5'RACE gave TCR alpha and TCR beta cDNA libraries with sample barcodes and UMIs. TCRdb re-called the 5' RACE reads through MiXCR, storing one row per CDR3 protein. The profile shows 280,000 or so distinct CDR3 sequences, approximately 7.6% of them singletons. The germline V gene has CDR1 DFQATT and CDR2 SNEGSKA (reference sequence). V shed 5 bases and J shed 7 bases, with 20 bases lying between them. CDR3 length equals 14 residues. The sequence was collected from a man aged 18 to 30 who had mild COVID-19 (a few samples of this study predate the infection). Cell type and time point are not known. This sequence joins TRBV20-1 and TRBJ1-1; tentative D call: TRBD1 (5 bases). The sequenced material came from PBMCs or a T cell subset sorted from them (not recorded which). The DNA for the CDR3 is TGCAGTGCTCCTCATACGTGGGGCCTTGGTGAAGCTTTCTTT. It yields the protein CSAPHTWGLGEAFF.